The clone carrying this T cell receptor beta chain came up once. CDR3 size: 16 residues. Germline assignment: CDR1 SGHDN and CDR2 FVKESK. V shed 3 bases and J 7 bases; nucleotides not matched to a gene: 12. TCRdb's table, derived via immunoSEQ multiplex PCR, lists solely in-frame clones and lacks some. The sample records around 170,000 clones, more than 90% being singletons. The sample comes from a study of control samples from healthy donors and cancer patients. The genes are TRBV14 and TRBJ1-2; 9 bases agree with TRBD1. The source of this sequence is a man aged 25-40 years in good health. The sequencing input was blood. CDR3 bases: TGTGCCAGCAGCCAGCACCCCAGGACAGGGGTTGGTGGCTACACCTTC. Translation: CASSQHPRTGVGGYTF.